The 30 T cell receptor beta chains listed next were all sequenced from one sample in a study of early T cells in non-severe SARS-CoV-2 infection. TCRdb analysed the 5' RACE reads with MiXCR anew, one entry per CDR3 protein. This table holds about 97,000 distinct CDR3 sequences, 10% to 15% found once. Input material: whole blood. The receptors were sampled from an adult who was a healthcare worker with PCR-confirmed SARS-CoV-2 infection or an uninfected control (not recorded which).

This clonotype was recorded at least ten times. The CDR3 is CASSEVGTESNQPQHF. The CDR3 coding sequence is TGTGCCAGCAGTGAAGTCGGGACAGAAAGCAATCAGCCCCAGCATTTT. V is TRBV6-1 and J is TRBJ1-5, with 7 bases matching TRBD1. This CDR3 region has 16 residues. Trimming removed 1 base from V and 1 base from J; junction bases left unmatched: 4. Germline V gene lookup returns CDR1 MNHNS and CDR2 SASEGT.

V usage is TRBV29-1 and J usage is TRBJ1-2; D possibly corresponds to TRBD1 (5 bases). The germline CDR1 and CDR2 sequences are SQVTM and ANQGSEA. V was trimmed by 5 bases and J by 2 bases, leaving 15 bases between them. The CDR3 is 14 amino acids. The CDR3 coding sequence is TGCAGCGTTCCTACAGGACGGGGGAACTATGGCTACACCTTC. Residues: CSVPTGRGNYGYTF. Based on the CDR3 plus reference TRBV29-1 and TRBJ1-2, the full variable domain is SAVISQKPSRDICQRGTSLTIQCQVDSQVTMMFWYRQQPGQSLTLIATANQGSEATYESGFVIDKFPISRPNLTFSTLTVSNMSPEDSSIYLCSVPTGRGNYGYTFGSGTRLTVV.

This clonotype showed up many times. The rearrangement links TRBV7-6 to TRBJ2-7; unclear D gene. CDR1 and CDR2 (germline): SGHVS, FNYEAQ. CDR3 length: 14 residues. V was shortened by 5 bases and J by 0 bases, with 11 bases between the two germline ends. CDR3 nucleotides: TGTGCCAGCAGCCCGACTGATAGCTCCTACGAGCAGTACTTC. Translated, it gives CASSPTDSSYEQYF.

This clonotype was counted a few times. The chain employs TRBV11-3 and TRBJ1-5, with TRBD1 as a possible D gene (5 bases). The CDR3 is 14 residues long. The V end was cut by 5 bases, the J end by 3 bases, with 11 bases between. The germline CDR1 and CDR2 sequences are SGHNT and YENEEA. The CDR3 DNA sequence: TGTGCCAGCAGCCCCGACAGAGACAATCAGCCCCAGCATTTT. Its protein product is CASSPDRDNQPQHF.

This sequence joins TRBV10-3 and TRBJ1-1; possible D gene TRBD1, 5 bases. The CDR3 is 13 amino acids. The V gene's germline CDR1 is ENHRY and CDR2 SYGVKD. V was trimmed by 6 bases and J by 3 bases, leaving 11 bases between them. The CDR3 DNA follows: TGTGCCATCAGGAGGGAAGGGGACACTGAAGCTTTCTTT. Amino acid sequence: CAIRREGDTEAFF.

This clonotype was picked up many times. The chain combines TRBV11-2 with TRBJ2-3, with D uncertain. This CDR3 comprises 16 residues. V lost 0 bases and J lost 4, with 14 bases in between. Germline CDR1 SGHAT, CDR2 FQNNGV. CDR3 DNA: TGTGCCAGCAGCTTAGACGCCCTAGGGCCAGCAGATACGCAGTATTTT. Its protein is CASSLDALGPADTQYF.

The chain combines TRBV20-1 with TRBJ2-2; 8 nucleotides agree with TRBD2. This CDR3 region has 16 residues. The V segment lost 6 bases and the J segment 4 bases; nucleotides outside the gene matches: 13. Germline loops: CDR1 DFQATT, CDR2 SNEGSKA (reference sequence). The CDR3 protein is CSASDSGSDPTGELFF. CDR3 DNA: TGCAGTGCCTCGGACAGCGGGAGTGATCCCACCGGGGAGCTGTTTTTT.

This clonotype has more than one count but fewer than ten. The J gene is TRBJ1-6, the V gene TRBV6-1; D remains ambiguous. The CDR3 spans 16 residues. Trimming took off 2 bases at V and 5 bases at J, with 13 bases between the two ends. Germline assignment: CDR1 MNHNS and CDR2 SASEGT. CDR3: CASSEYGSQNNSPLHF. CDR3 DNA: TGTGCCAGCAGTGAATACGGTTCTCAGAATAATTCACCCCTCCACTTT.

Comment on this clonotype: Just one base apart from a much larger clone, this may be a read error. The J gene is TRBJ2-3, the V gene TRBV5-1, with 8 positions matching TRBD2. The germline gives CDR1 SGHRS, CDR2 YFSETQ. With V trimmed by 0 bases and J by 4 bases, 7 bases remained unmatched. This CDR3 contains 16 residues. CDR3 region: CASSLASGCVPDTQYF. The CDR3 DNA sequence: TGCGCCAGCAGCTTGGCTAGCGGGTGTGTCCCAGATACGCAGTATTTT.

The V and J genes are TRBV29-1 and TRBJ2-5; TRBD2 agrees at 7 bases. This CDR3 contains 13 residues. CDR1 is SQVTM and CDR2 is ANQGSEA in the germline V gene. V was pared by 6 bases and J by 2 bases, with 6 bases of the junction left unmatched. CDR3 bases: TGCAGCGTCGGCGCTAGCGGACAAGAGACCCAGTACTTC. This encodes CSVGASGQETQYF.

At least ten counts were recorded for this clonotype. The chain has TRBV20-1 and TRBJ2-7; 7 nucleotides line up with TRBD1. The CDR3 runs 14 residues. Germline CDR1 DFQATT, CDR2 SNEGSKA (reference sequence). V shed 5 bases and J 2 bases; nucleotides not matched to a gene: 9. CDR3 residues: CSASPGTVAYEQYF. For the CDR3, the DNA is TGCAGTGCTTCCCCCGGGACAGTAGCCTACGAGCAGTACTTC.

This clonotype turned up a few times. This chain's CDR3 is CASSIGPLGGKYEQYF. The CDR3 DNA sequence: TGTGCCAGCAGTATTGGGCCCCTGGGCGGAAAATACGAGCAGTACTTC. The chain combines TRBV27 with TRBJ2-7; no definite D call. V was cut by 5 bases and J by 4 bases, with 21 bases left in between. The CDR3 totals 16 residues. Germline loops: CDR1 MNHEY, CDR2 SMNVEV (reference sequence).

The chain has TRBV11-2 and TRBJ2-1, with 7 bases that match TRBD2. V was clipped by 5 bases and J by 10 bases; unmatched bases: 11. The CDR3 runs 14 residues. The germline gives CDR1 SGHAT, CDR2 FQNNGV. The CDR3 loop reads CASSTRKPGGEQFF. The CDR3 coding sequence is TGTGCCAGCAGCACTAGGAAGCCCGGGGGGGAGCAGTTCTTC.

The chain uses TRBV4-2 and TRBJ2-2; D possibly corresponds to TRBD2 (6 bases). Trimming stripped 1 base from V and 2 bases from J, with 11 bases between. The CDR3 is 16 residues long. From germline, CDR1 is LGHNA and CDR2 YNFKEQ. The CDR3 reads CASSQASGRNTGELFF. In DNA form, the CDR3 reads TGTGCCAGCAGCCAAGCCTCCGGGAGAAACACCGGGGAGCTGTTTTTT.

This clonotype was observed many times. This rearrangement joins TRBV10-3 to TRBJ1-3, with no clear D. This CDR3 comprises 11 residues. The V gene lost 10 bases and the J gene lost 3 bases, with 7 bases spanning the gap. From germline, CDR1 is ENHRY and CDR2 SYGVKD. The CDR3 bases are TGTGCCACCGGCGGTGGAAACACCATATATTTT. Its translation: CATGGGNTIYF.

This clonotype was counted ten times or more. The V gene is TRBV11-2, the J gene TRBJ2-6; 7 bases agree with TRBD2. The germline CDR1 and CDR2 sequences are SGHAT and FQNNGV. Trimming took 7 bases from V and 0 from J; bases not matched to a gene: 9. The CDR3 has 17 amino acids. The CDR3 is CASTRTRKNSGANVLTF. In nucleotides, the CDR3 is TGTGCCAGCACCAGGACTAGGAAAAACTCTGGGGCCAACGTCCTGACTTTC.

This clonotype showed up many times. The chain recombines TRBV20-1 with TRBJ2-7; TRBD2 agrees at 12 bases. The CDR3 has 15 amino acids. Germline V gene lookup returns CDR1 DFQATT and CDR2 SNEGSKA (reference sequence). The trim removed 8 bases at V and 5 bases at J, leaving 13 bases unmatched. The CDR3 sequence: CSLSLAGGPIHEQYF. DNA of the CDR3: TGCAGTCTCTCTCTAGCGGGAGGGCCAATCCACGAGCAGTACTTC.

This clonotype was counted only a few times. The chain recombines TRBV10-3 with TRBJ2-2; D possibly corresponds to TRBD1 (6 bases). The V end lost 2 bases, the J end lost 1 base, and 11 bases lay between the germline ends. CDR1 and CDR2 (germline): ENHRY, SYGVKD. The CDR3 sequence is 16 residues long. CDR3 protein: CAISEQGRENTGELFF. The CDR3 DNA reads TGTGCCATCAGTGAGCAGGGGCGAGAGAACACCGGGGAGCTGTTTTTT.

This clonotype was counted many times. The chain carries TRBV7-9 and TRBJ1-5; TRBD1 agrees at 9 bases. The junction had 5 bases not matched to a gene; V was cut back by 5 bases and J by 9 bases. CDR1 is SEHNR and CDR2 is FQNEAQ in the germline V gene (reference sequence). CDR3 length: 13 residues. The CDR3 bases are TGTGCCAGCAGCCTGGACAGGGGAGCGCCCCAGCATTTT. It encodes CASSLDRGAPQHF.

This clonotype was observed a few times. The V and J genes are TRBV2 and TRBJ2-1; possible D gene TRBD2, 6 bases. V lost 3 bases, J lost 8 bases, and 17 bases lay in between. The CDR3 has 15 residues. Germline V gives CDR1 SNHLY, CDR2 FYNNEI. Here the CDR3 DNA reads TGTGCCAGCAGTGACTTGGCGGGCGCGGGGCATGAGCAGTTCTTC. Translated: CASSDLAGAGHEQFF.

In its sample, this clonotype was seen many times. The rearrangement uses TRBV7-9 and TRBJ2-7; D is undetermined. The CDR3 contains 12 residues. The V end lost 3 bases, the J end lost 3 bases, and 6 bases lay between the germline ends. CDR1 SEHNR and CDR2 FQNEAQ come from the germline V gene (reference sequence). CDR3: CASSLDYYEQYF. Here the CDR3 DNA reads TGTGCCAGCAGCTTGGATTACTACGAGCAGTACTTC.

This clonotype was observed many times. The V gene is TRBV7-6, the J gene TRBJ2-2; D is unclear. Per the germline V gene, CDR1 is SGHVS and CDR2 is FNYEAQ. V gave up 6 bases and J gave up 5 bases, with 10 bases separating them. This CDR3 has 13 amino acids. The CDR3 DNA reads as TGTGCCAGCAGTTCGGCTAAGACCGGGGAGCTGTTTTTT. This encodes CASSSAKTGELFF.

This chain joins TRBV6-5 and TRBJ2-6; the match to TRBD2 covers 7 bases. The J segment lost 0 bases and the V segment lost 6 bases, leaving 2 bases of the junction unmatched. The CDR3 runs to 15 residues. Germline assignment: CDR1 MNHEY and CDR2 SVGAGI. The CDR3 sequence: CASSRTSSGANVLTF. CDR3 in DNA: TGTGCCAGCAGCCGGACTAGCTCTGGGGCCAACGTCCTGACTTTC.

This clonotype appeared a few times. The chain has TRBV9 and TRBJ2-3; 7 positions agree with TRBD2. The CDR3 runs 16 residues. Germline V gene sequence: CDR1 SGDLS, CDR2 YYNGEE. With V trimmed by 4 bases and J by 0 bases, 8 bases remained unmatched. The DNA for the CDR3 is TGTGCCAGCAGCCCGTACGAAGCGGGGAGCACAGATACGCAGTATTTT. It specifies CASSPYEAGSTDTQYF.

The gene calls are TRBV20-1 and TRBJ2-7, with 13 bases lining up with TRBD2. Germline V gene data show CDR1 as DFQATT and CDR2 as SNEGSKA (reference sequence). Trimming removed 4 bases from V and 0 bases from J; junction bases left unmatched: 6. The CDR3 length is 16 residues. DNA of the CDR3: TGCAGTGCTACACTAGCGGGAGGGCGGGTCTCCTACGAGCAGTACTTC. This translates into CSATLAGGRVSYEQYF.

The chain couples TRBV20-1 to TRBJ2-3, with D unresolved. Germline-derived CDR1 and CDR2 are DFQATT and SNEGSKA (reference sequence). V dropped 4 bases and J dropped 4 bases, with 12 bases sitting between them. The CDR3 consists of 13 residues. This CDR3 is CSANFKSSDTQYF. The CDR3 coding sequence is TGCAGTGCTAATTTCAAGTCATCAGATACGCAGTATTTT.

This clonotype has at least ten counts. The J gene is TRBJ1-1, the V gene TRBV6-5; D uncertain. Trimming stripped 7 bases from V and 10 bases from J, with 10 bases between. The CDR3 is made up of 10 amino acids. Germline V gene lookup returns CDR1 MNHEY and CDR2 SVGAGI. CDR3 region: CASMGTRAFF. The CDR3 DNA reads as TGTGCCAGCATGGGCACAAGAGCTTTCTTT.

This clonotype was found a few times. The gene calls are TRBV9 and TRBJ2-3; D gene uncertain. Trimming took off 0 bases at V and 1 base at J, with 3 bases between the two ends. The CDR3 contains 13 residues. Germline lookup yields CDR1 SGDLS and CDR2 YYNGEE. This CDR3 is CASSVEGTDTQYF. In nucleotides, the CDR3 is TGTGCCAGCAGCGTAGAGGGCACAGATACGCAGTATTTT.

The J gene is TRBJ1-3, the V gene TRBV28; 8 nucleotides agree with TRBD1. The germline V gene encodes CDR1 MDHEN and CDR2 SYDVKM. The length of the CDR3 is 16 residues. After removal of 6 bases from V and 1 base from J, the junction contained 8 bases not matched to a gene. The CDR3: CASRRTGLWSGNTIYF. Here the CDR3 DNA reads TGTGCCAGCAGACGGACAGGGCTGTGGTCTGGAAACACCATATATTTT.

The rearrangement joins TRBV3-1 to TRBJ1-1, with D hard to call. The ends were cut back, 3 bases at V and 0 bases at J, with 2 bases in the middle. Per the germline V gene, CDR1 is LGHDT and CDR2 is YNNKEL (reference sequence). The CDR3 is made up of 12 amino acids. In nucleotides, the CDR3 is TGTGCCAGCAGCCAGGTGAACACTGAAGCTTTCTTT. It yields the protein CASSQVNTEAFF.